This TCR beta chain was found in a study of T cell responses to AZD1222 COVID-19 vaccine. Across the study: Some second doses came at about 4 weeks and others at about 12 weeks; these were pooled. Study observations and caveats: Distributed over spike, vaccine-associated CD4 TCRs predominated at 160-218 and 743-854. White British people made up most donors, females outnumbered males, and clonal diversity was possibly underestimated. Sampling captured repertoires only after the peak T cell response.

Worth noting for this clone: The antigen is not known.

Sequenced by immunoSEQ multiplex PCR; TCRdb stores in-frame clones only, minus some. The sample consists of 100,000 or so clones, just over 85% of them appearing once. CDR3 length: 16 residues. CDR1 is SGHVS and CDR2 is FNYEAQ in the germline V gene. The V end lost 2 bases, the J end lost 5 bases, and 15 bases lay between the germline ends. This chain uses TRBV7-6 with TRBJ2-2; D call uncertain. This sequence originates from an adult in good health. The sample here was peripheral blood, taken on day 0 of AZD1222 vaccination. Here the CDR3 DNA reads TGTGCCAGCAGCTTAAGCCTCTTAGTTCGGACCGGGGAGCTGTTTTTT. Its translation is CASSLSLLVRTGELFF.